What follows describes a single T cell receptor beta chain. This receptor's antigen is unknown. No clone much larger than this one lies a single base away; base qualities are absent. Participants in the prospective study were aged about 18 to 95 years, lived in approximately 26 United States geographic areas, and enrolled through a virtual design. In the prospective study, participants were assigned to cohorts based on the clinical history participants reported in a screening survey and a study questionnaire. In the prospective study, mobile phlebotomists collected whole blood, serum and a nasopharyngeal or oropharyngeal swab from each participant. Additional blood draws and questionnaires over an approximately 2-month period could optionally be provided by prospective study participants. Before DNA extraction, prospective study blood samples were shipped either frozen or at room temperature. These data originate in a study of blood T cell repertoires in COVID-19 (TCRdb year 2020). The study in broad terms: Samples from collaborators originated in the United States, Italy and Spain and spanned both the acute and convalescent phases of COVID-19. The sample metadata nearly always contained a de-identified subject ID, COVID-19 status, age in years and sex. Where available, HLA class I and class II types were taken from metadata supplied by the sample provider and were not determined by assay-based typing. The repertoires were made available in a free public database intended to serve as a resource for research on the immune response to SARS-CoV-2. Subjects who had been exposed to COVID-19, were actively infected with it, or had recovered from it provided the deeply sampled blood TCRbeta repertoires that made up the dataset. Samples came from the ongoing ImmuneRACE study (first 160 participants) plus 1,254 subjects from 6 global collaborators. The prospective study material was composed of cDNA or gDNA derived from T cells, B-cell-depleted T cells, or PBMCs.

Study-level results and caveats: The amount of clinical and demographic metadata varied by source and participant and was provided uncurated.

From the germline V gene, CDR1 is SGDLS and CDR2 is YYNGEE. The CDR3 spans 15 residues, from the cysteine through the phenylalanine. Only CDR3 DNA is held: 45 bases, read in frame from base 1. V is pared back by 3 bases and J by 2 bases, with 13 bases lying between the germline termini. TCRbeta CDR3 regions were amplified from genomic DNA using the immunoSEQ Assay, a bias-controlled multiplex PCR. The authors' pipeline ran thus. The number of nucleated cells in each sample was estimated by amplification of reference gene primers within the assay. To quantify the absolute abundance of each unique TCRbeta CDR3 rearrangement, sequence reads were collapsed and filtered. For each sample, productive Simpson clonality was calculated as the square root of Simpson's diversity index across productive rearrangements. Held by TCRdb, this immuneACCESS table contains in-frame sequences only and omits some clones. Under half of the omission traces to an unresolved V gene where checked; the cause of the rest is unknown. That table supplies the V and J calls and clone size; D and trimming were determined from the DNA. Here the sample has 200,000 to 250,000 clones; approximately 92% occur a single time. Of the sample, about 3.3% is held by the ten largest clones.

The rearrangement joined TRBV9 to TRBJ2-3, with no confident D gene call. The origin of this receptor is a woman between 18 and 30 years old in a cohort exposed to, infected with or recovered from COVID-19 (not recorded which). The specimen sequenced was PBMCs or T cells enriched from blood (not recorded which). Here is the DNA: TGTGCCAGCAGCGGACCGCCATTAGCCACAGATACGCAGTATTTT. Its amino acids are CASSGPPLATDTQYF.